What follows is one TCR beta chain and its context. The data were taken from a study of blood T cell repertoires in COVID-19. Overall study: Donors in the United States, Italy and Spain gave samples during acute or convalescent COVID-19. From T cells, B-cell-depleted T cells, or PBMCs came the material, which was cDNA or gDNA.

Study processing details: Reference gene primer amplification in the assay estimated nucleated cell counts. Profiling relied on immunoSEQ multiplex PCR, and the TCRdb table lists in-frame clones only, not all of them. V, J and clone size were drawn from that table, and D and trimming were deduced from the DNA. The repertoire has about 59,000 clones, more than 60% of them found once; the top ten carry approximately 14%. Sequenced: peripheral blood. The TCR comes from a woman in her 70s with acute or convalescent COVID-19.

In DNA, the CDR3 is TGTGCCAGCAGCGTAGTGCCGGGACAGGGAGATTCACCCCTCCACTTT. Translation gives CASSVVPGQGDSPLHF. The J gene is TRBJ1-6, the V gene TRBV9, with TRBD1 identical over 9 bases. Per germline, CDR1 SGDLS and CDR2 YYNGEE. The V and J ends lost 0 bases and 8 bases, in that order; junction bases with no gene match: 6. The CDR3 is 16 residues long.